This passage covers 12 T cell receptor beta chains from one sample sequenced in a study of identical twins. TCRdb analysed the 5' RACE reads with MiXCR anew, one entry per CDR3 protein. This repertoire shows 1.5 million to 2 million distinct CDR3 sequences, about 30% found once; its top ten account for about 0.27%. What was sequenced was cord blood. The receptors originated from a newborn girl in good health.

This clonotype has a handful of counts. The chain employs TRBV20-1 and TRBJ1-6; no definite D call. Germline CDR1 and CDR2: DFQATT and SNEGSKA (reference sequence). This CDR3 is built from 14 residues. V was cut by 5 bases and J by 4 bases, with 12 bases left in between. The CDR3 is CSARAGPYNSPLHF. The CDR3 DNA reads TGCAGTGCTCGCGCGGGTCCATATAATTCACCCCTCCACTTT.

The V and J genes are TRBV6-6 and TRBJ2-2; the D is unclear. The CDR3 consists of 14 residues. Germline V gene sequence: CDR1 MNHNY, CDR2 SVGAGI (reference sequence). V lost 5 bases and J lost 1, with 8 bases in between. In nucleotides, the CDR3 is TGTGCCAGCAGTAAGACACTGAACACCGGGGAGCTGTTTTTT. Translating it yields CASSKTLNTGELFF.

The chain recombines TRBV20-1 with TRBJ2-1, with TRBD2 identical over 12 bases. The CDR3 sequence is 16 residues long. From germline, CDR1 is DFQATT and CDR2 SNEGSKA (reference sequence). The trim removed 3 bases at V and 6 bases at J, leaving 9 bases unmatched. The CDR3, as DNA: TGCAGTGCTAGGGATCTAGCGGGAGGGCTGTCCAATGAGCAGTTCTTC. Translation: CSARDLAGGLSNEQFF.

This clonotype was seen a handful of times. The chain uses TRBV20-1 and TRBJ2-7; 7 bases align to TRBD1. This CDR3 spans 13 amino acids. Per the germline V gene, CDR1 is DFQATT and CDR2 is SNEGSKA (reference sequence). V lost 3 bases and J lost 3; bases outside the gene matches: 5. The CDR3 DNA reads TGCAGTGCTAGGAAGACAGGGAGCTACGAGCAGTACTTC. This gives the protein CSARKTGSYEQYF.

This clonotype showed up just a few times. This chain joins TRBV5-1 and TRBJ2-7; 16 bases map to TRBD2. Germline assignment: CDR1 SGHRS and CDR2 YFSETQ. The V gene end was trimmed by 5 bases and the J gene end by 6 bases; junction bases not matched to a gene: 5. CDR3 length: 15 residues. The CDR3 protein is CASSQGLAGGSEQYF. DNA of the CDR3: TGCGCCAGCAGTCAGGGACTAGCGGGAGGGTCCGAGCAGTACTTC.

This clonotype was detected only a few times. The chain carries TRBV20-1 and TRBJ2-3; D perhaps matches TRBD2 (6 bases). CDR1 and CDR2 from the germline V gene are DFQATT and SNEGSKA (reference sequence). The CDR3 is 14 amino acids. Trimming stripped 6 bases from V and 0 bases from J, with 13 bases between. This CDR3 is CSAATGTSTDTQYF. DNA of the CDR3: TGCAGTGCCGCGACCGGGACTAGCACAGATACGCAGTATTTT.

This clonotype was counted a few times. The DNA for the CDR3 is TGTGCCAGCACCACCGCGGGGGGAGGGGAGTTCTTC. Translating it yields CASTTAGGGEFF. This sequence joins TRBV6-6 and TRBJ2-1, with 8 bases that match TRBD2. CDR1 and CDR2 (germline): MNHNY, SVGAGI (reference sequence). CDR3 length: 12 amino acids. The V and J ends lost 7 bases and 14 bases, in that order; junction bases with no gene match: 10.

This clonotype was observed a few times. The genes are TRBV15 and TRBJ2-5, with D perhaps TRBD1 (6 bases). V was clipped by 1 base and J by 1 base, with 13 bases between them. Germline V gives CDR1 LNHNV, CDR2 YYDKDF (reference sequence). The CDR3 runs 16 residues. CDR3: CATSRGESGVQETQYF. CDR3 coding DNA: TGTGCCACCAGCAGAGGAGAGTCAGGGGTCCAAGAGACCCAGTACTTC.

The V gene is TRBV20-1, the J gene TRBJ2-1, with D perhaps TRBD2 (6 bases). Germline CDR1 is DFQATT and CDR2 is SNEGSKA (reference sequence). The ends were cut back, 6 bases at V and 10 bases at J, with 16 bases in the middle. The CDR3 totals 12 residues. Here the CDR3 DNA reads TGCAGTGCCCGAATACTAGCCCTCGAGCAGTTCTTC. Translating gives CSARILALEQFF.

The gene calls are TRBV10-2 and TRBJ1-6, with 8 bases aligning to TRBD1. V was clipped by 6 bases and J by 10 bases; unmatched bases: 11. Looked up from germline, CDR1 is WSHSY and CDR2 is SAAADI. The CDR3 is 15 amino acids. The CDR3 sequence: CASSDSWTGFSPLHF. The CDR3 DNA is TGCGCCAGCAGCGACTCTTGGACAGGGTTCTCACCCCTCCACTTT.

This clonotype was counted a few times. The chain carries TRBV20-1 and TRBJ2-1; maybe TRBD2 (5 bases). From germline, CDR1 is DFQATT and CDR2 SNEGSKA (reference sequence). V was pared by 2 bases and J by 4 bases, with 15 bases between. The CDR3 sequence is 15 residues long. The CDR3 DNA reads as TGCAGTGCTAGACAGCGGCCCGGAGCTTACAATGAGCAGTTCTTC. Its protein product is CSARQRPGAYNEQFF.

DNA for the CDR3: TGTGCTAGTGGTTTGGTAGTGGTGGGGCGCTACAATGAGCAGTTCTTC. It yields the protein CASGLVVVGRYNEQFF. The chain has TRBV12-5 and TRBJ2-1, with a tentative D call TRBD1 (5 bases). CDR1 is LGHNT, CDR2 FRNRAP, per germline. Trimming cost V 0 bases and J 3 bases, with 12 bases left between them. CDR3 size: 16 residues.